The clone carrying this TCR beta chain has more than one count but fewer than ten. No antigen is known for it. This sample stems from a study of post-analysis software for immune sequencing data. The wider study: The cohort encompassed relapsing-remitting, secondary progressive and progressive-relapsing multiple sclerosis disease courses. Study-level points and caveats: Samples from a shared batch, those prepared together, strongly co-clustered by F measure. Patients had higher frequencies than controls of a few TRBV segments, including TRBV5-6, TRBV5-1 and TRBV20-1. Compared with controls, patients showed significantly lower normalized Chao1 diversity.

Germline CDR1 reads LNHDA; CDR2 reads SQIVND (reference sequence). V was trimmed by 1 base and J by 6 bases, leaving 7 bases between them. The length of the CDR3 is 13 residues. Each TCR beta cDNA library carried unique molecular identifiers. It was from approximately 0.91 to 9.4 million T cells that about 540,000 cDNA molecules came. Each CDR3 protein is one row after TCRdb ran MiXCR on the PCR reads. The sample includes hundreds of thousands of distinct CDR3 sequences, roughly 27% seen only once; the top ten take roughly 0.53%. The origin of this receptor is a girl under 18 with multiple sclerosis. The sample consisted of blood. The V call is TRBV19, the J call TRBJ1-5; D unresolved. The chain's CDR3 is CASSIVGTQPQHF. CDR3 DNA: TGTGCCAGTAGTATAGTTGGAACTCAGCCCCAGCATTTT.